This passage covers 27 T cell receptor beta chains from one sample sequenced in a study of CD8 T cell repertoires and HIV-1 epitope variants. Only in-frame clones appear in the TCRdb table, and some are missing; sequencing was by immunoSEQ multiplex PCR. The sample lists a few thousand clones, roughly two thirds seen once, with about 44% in the top ten. No antigen has been identified for these receptors. Sequenced: cultured CD8+ T cells derived from PBMCs. All receptors derive from a male donor with HIV.

The DNA for the CDR3 is TGTGCCAGCAGTGAGGGAAGAAAGACCGGGGAGCTGTTTTTT. This gives the protein CASSEGRKTGELFF. The chain has TRBV6-4 and TRBJ2-2; no clear D gene. Trimming removed 3 bases from V and 5 bases from J, with 10 bases in between. CDR1 is MRHNA and CDR2 is SNTAGT in the germline V gene. The CDR3 loop spans 14 amino acids.

The J gene is TRBJ2-3, the V gene TRBV5-4, with a weak D call TRBD2 (7 bases). The V gene's germline CDR1 is SGHNT and CDR2 YYREEE (reference sequence). The CDR3 consists of 14 residues. The CDR3 DNA reads TGTGCTACTAAAGGGGGGGGCAGCACAGATACGCAGTATTTT. Amino acid sequence: CATKGGGSTDTQYF.

The gene calls are TRBV18 and TRBJ2-3, with TRBD2 matching over 13 bases. The CDR3 is 21 residues long. The ends lost 3 bases at V and 1 base at J; junction bases unmatched: 16. Germline V gene sequence: CDR1 KGHSH, CDR2 LQKENI. In DNA form, the CDR3 reads TGTGCCAGCTCACCTATCAACGAACTAGCGGGAGGGCCTATGGGCACAGATACGCAGTATTTT. This codes for CASSPINELAGGPMGTDTQYF.

This clone was seen more than once but under ten times. The chain has TRBV6-1 and TRBJ2-7; D is ambiguous. V lost 7 bases and J 6 bases, leaving 16 bases between the germline ends. CDR1 MNHNS and CDR2 SASEGT come from the germline V gene. The CDR3 runs 13 residues. CDR3 DNA sequence: TGTGCCAGCAATATAGAGAGGACGGGCGAGCAGTACTTC. Translated: CASNIERTGEQYF.

This clone was detected only a few times. The chain employs TRBV7-6 and TRBJ2-7; D unresolved. Per the germline V gene, CDR1 is SGHVS and CDR2 is FNYEAQ. V lost 2 bases and J lost 1, with 9 bases in between. The CDR3 contains 14 residues. The CDR3 here is CASSLLDGSYEQYF. CDR3 coding DNA: TGTGCCAGCAGCTTACTGGACGGATCCTACGAGCAGTACTTC.

CDR3 amino acids: CASSPRGGGNSYEQYF. The CDR3 DNA reads as TGTGCCAGCAGCCCGAGGGGAGGAGGGAATTCCTACGAGCAGTACTTC. The V and J genes are TRBV11-2 and TRBJ2-7, with D possibly being TRBD2 (6 bases). Germline CDR1 is SGHAT and CDR2 is FQNNGV. V lost 5 bases to trimming and J lost 1 base, with 18 bases between them. The CDR3 consists of 16 residues.

V gene TRBV27 combines with J gene TRBJ2-3; possible D gene TRBD1, 6 bases. The germline gives CDR1 MNHEY, CDR2 SMNVEV (reference sequence). CDR3 length equals 14 residues. V was clipped by 2 bases and J by 5 bases, with 11 bases between them. CDR3 DNA sequence: TGTGCCAGCAGTTTAAAGAGAGGGGGAGATACGCAGTATTTT. Translating gives CASSLKRGGDTQYF.

The chain is built from TRBV13 and TRBJ2-7; 8 bases match TRBD2. The CDR3 runs 14 residues. Trimming at V came to 3 bases and at J to 2 bases, leaving 3 bases not matched to a gene. Per germline, CDR1 PRHDT and CDR2 FYEKMQ (reference sequence). CDR3 in DNA: TGTGCCAGCAGCTTCCAGCGGGGGACCTACGAGCAGTACTTC. Translating it yields CASSFQRGTYEQYF.

This chain uses TRBV7-6 with TRBJ2-1, with D possibly called TRBD1 or TRBD2 (6 bases each). The CDR3 covers 11 residues. The V gene's germline CDR1 is SGHVS and CDR2 FNYEAQ. Trimming pared 8 bases from V and 9 bases from J, leaving 11 bases between. For the CDR3, the DNA is TGTGCCAGCTTACAGGGAGGTGAGCAGTTCTTC. Translating gives CASLQGGEQFF.

This clone has more than one count but fewer than ten. The CDR3 spells CASSREGSQIIQPQHF. In DNA form, the CDR3 reads TGTGCCAGCTCACGGGAGGGCAGCCAGATCATTCAGCCCCAGCATTTT. This sequence joins TRBV18 and TRBJ1-5; D not resolved. This CDR3 has 16 residues. V was pared by 4 bases and J by 6 bases, with 19 bases between. Germline values: CDR1 KGHSH, CDR2 LQKENI.

The rearrangement joins TRBV6-5 to TRBJ1-5; D gene unclear. This CDR3 region has 15 residues. Germline V gene lookup returns CDR1 MNHEY and CDR2 SVGAGI. Trimming removed 6 bases at V and 5 bases at J, with 17 bases between. CDR3 sequence (DNA): TGTGCCAGCAGCGTAGACACCGACAACTATCAGCCCCAGCATTTT. Its protein is CASSVDTDNYQPQHF.

This chain links TRBV28 with TRBJ2-7; D is perhaps TRBD2 (7 bases). Germline V gene data show CDR1 as MDHEN and CDR2 as SYDVKM. The CDR3 is made up of 18 amino acids. V was clipped by 3 bases and J by 6 bases, with 27 bases between them. The CDR3 reads CASSFRLAEGGTPIEQYF. The DNA of the CDR3 is TGTGCCAGCAGTTTCCGGCTAGCGGAAGGGGGTACTCCTATCGAGCAGTACTTC.

Comment on this clone: Germline and junction disagree at one end, which may indicate a read error. The chain recombines TRBV28 with TRBJ2-7, with D possibly matching TRBD2 (5 bases). This CDR3 spans 11 amino acids. Germline CDR1 reads MDHEN; CDR2 reads SYDVKM. The CDR3: CASSFSSGMYF. For the CDR3, the DNA is TGTGCCAGCAGTTTTTCGAGCGGCATGTATTTC.

This chain connects TRBV6-4 to TRBJ2-3; 13 bases fit TRBD2. Trimming at V came to 0 bases and at J to 4 bases, leaving 1 base not matched to a gene. The germline gives CDR1 MRHNA, CDR2 SNTAGT. CDR3 length equals 16 residues. The CDR3 spells CASSDSGTSGADTQYF. CDR3 nucleotides: TGTGCCAGCAGTGACTCCGGGACTAGCGGGGCAGATACGCAGTATTTT.

The rearrangement joins TRBV9 to TRBJ2-1, with TRBD1 matching over 9 bases. V dropped 0 bases and J dropped 6; count of bases not matched to a gene: 7. Germline-derived CDR1 and CDR2 are SGDLS and YYNGEE. The CDR3 sequence is 16 residues long. DNA for the CDR3: TGTGCCAGCAGCGTAGAGGGGGGGACAGGGACCAATGAGCAGTTCTTC. Its protein is CASSVEGGTGTNEQFF.

V is TRBV7-2 and J is TRBJ2-7; D gene unclear. Germline assignment: CDR1 SGHTA and CDR2 FQGNSA. The CDR3 consists of 13 residues. Trimming removed 2 bases at V and 5 bases at J, with 10 bases between. The CDR3 coding sequence is TGTGCCAGCAGCTTAACACGGTGGGACGAGCAGTACTTC. It specifies CASSLTRWDEQYF.

The chain uses TRBV6-6 and TRBJ2-7, with D maybe TRBD1 (5 bases). This CDR3 contains 13 residues. The V gene lost 0 bases and the J gene lost 3 bases, with 6 bases spanning the gap. The germline CDR1 and CDR2 sequences are MNHNY and SVGAGI (reference sequence). CDR3 amino acids: CASSYSQGYEQYF. CDR3 nucleotide sequence: TGTGCCAGCAGTTACTCGCAGGGCTACGAGCAGTACTTC.

The chain recombines TRBV28 with TRBJ2-7; TRBD1 or TRBD2 may be the D gene (11 bases each). Germline CDR1 reads MDHEN; CDR2 reads SYDVKM. V lost 5 bases, J lost 0 bases, and 32 bases lay in between. The CDR3 contains 21 residues. This chain's CDR3 is CASSTHPGQGGLAAFSYEQYF. The CDR3 DNA follows: TGTGCCAGCAGTACTCACCCGGGACAGGGGGGACTAGCGGCCTTCTCCTACGAGCAGTACTTC.

By share, this clone counts as medium-sized (0.01 to 0.1%). This chain uses TRBV28 with TRBJ2-5, with 8 bases identical to TRBD1. Germline V gene data show CDR1 as MDHEN and CDR2 as SYDVKM. CDR3 length: 15 residues. After removal of 4 bases from V and 1 base from J, the junction contained 5 bases not matched to a gene. For the CDR3, the DNA is TGTGCCAGCAGTTCCCCGGACAGGGCCCAAGAGACCCAGTACTTC. It specifies CASSSPDRAQETQYF.

This chain links TRBV15 with TRBJ1-2; weak D call: TRBD1 (5 bases). Germline values: CDR1 LNHNV, CDR2 YYDKDF (reference sequence). The CDR3 length is 13 residues. Trimming shortened V by 2 bases and J by 3 bases, and 7 bases separated the two germline ends. The CDR3 DNA is TGTGCCACCAGCAGACGGGGGGACTATGGCTACACCTTC. Its protein is CATSRRGDYGYTF.

The V call is TRBV28, the J call TRBJ2-7; D is unresolved. V gave up 6 bases and J gave up 3 bases, with 9 bases separating them. Germline V gives CDR1 MDHEN, CDR2 SYDVKM. The CDR3 sequence is 12 residues long. This CDR3 reads CASSPLVYEQYF. CDR3 sequence (DNA): TGTGCCAGCAGCCCCTTGGTCTACGAGCAGTACTTC.

The genes are TRBV11-2 and TRBJ1-2; D is unclear. Trimming took 1 base from V and 7 from J, leaving 10 bases between them. The germline gives CDR1 SGHAT, CDR2 FQNNGV. CDR3 length equals 13 residues. The CDR3 loop reads CASSLVPGGGYTF. DNA for the CDR3: TGTGCCAGCAGCTTAGTACCAGGAGGTGGCTACACCTTC.

V gene TRBV7-6 combines with J gene TRBJ2-2; possibly TRBD1 for D (7 bases). Deletions cut 5 bases from V and 4 bases from J, with 14 bases between. The CDR3 loop spans 15 amino acids. Germline V lookup: CDR1 SGHVS, CDR2 FNYEAQ. The CDR3 DNA reads TGTGCCAGCAGCCAGGGGGGTCCCCTCACCGGGGAGCTGTTTTTT. It is translated as CASSQGGPLTGELFF.

The CDR3 DNA follows: TGTGCCAGCGGCTGGGAAGGTCTGACACGGGAGGGGACAGATACGCAGTATTTT. The encoded protein is CASGWEGLTREGTDTQYF. The chain carries TRBV5-6 and TRBJ2-3; 8 bases line up with TRBD2. V trimming: 7 bases; J trimming: 3 bases; junction bases outside the gene matches: 19. The germline gives CDR1 SGHDT, CDR2 YYEEEE. This CDR3 is 18 amino acids long.

The count of this clone is one. The chain employs TRBV6-6 and TRBJ1-2; D ambiguous. From germline, CDR1 is MNHNY and CDR2 SVGAGI (reference sequence). This CDR3 comprises 13 residues. Trimming pared 3 bases from V and 2 bases from J, leaving 7 bases between. Written as DNA, the CDR3 is TGTGCCAGCAGTTATGAAGTAAACTATGGCTACACCTTC. It specifies CASSYEVNYGYTF.

The rearrangement joins TRBV7-2 to TRBJ2-7; D might be TRBD1 (6 bases). The germline V and J ends were trimmed by 5 bases and 1 base, with 12 bases remaining between them. CDR1 is SGHTA, CDR2 FQGNSA, per germline. The CDR3 has 14 residues. CDR3 DNA sequence: TGTGCCAGCAGCGAGGGGGTCGGATCCTACGAGCAGTACTTC. Encoded protein: CASSEGVGSYEQYF.

The rearrangement joins TRBV6-5 to TRBJ1-2; D unclear. The V and J ends lost 4 bases and 8 bases respectively, with 11 bases between them. From germline, CDR1 is MNHEY and CDR2 SVGAGI. The CDR3 runs 12 residues. The CDR3 is CASSSFGEGYTF. In DNA form, the CDR3 reads TGTGCCAGCAGTTCCTTCGGGGAAGGCTACACCTTC.